Following are 30 T cell receptor beta chains from one sample sequenced in a study of PD-1 blockade in classical Hodgkin lymphoma. Brentuximab vedotin exposure varied among the patients, all of whom had relapsed after autologous stem cell transplantation. TCRdb's copy holds only in-frame clones and misses some; the assay was immunoSEQ multiplex PCR. The sample gives tens of thousands of clones, 85% to 95% of which show up once; 7.5% to 9.5% is in the top ten. Specimen: peripheral blood mononuclear cells (PBMCs), collected at baseline. The receptors come from a human donor with classical Hodgkin lymphoma.

The chain uses TRBV7-9 and TRBJ1-2; D not certain. With 8 bases removed from V and 4 bases from J, the gap between germline ends came to 14 bases. The CDR3 runs to 13 residues. Per germline, CDR1 SEHNR and CDR2 FQNEAQ (reference sequence). The chain's CDR3 is CASRSDGFYGYTF. The CDR3 DNA reads as TGTGCCAGCCGATCGGACGGCTTCTATGGCTACACCTTC.

The chain is built from TRBV6-5 and TRBJ2-7, with a weak D call TRBD1 (5 bases). V was cut by 0 bases and J by 3 bases, with 12 bases left in between. CDR3 length: 15 residues. Germline V gene sequence: CDR1 MNHEY, CDR2 SVGAGI. CDR3: CASSYSITDSYEQYF. CDR3 coding DNA: TGTGCCAGCAGTTACTCGATAACAGACAGCTACGAGCAGTACTTC.

The chain combines TRBV6-5 with TRBJ2-2; D gene unclear. From germline, CDR1 is MNHEY and CDR2 SVGAGI. Trimming left V 2 bases short and J 5 bases short, with 9 bases between. CDR3 length: 14 residues. The CDR3 DNA sequence: TGTGCCAGCAGTTACGCCTTTGGGACCGGGGAGCTGTTTTTT. As protein: CASSYAFGTGELFF.

In this sample, this clone turned up a few times. This chain connects TRBV27 to TRBJ1-2; TRBD1 matches 9 bases. The V segment lost 6 bases and the J segment 4 bases; nucleotides outside the gene matches: 9. The V gene's germline CDR1 is MNHEY and CDR2 SMNVEV (reference sequence). The CDR3 length is 15 residues. The CDR3 bases are TGTGCCAGCAGACCAGTCCCGGGACAGGGCTATGGCTACACCTTC. Its protein product is CASRPVPGQGYGYTF.

The V call is TRBV27, the J call TRBJ1-4; no clear D gene. The CDR3 is 15 residues long. CDR1 MNHEY and CDR2 SMNVEV come from the germline V gene (reference sequence). Trimming removed 0 bases from V and 5 bases from J, with 10 bases in between. CDR3 nucleotide sequence: TGTGCCAGCAGTTTATCGTCGGCGGTGAATGAAAAACTGTTTTTT. Protein sequence: CASSLSSAVNEKLFF.

V usage is TRBV29-1 and J usage is TRBJ2-3; unclear D gene. This CDR3 has 15 residues. Deletions cut 4 bases from V and 0 bases from J, with 14 bases between. Germline CDR1 reads SQVTM; CDR2 reads ANQGSEA. CDR3 residues: CSVVRDGKSTDTQYF. The DNA for the CDR3 is TGCAGCGTTGTAAGGGATGGAAAAAGCACAGATACGCAGTATTTT.

The J gene is TRBJ2-1, the V gene TRBV4-1, with 15 bases matching TRBD2. Germline CDR1 reads MGHRA; CDR2 reads YSYEKL. The length of the CDR3 is 17 residues. V dropped 5 bases and J dropped 8; count of bases not matched to a gene: 10. The CDR3 region has the DNA TGCGCCAGCAGCGACCCGGGACTAGCGGGGGGCCCCCATGAGCAGTTCTTC. Protein product: CASSDPGLAGGPHEQFF.

The rearrangement links TRBV27 to TRBJ1-3; tentatively, D is TRBD1 (6 bases). This CDR3 contains 14 residues. Trimming cost V 4 bases and J 8 bases, with 15 bases left between them. Germline CDR1 is MNHEY and CDR2 is SMNVEV (reference sequence). CDR3 in DNA: TGTGCCAGCAGTTCGGGGACACCTACAGACACCATATATTTT. Translated, it gives CASSSGTPTDTIYF.

This clone was counted between two and nine times. The chain joins TRBV19 to TRBJ1-5; D remains unclear. Germline V gene lookup returns CDR1 LNHDA and CDR2 SQIVND (reference sequence). The germline V and J ends were trimmed by 5 bases and 7 bases, with 15 bases remaining between them. This CDR3 is 14 amino acids long. The CDR3 protein is CASSPRDAMQPQHF. DNA for the CDR3: TGTGCCAGTAGTCCCCGGGATGCTATGCAGCCCCAGCATTTT.

The gene calls are TRBV6-4 and TRBJ2-2, with 7 bases aligning to TRBD1. Looked up from germline, CDR1 is MRHNA and CDR2 is SNTAGT. The CDR3 runs to 15 residues. Germline trimming cut 3 bases from V and 3 bases from J; bases unmatched to any gene: 4. Written as DNA, the CDR3 is TGTGCCAGCAGTGAAACAGGGGCGGACACCGGGGAGCTGTTTTTT. Amino acids: CASSETGADTGELFF.

The rearrangement joins TRBV11-2 to TRBJ2-7, with 8 bases fitting TRBD1. The CDR3 loop spans 16 amino acids. Germline-derived CDR1 and CDR2 are SGHAT and FQNNGV. V shed 4 bases and J 1 base; nucleotides not matched to a gene: 9. CDR3 residues: CASSSSRQGNSYEQYF. DNA of the CDR3: TGTGCCAGCAGCTCGTCCCGACAGGGGAATTCCTACGAGCAGTACTTC.

The rearrangement joins TRBV19 to TRBJ1-1; TRBD1 agrees at 10 bases. The CDR3 is 15 amino acids. Per germline, CDR1 LNHDA and CDR2 SQIVND (reference sequence). V gave up 10 bases and J gave up 4 bases; unmatched junction bases: 12. The CDR3 loop reads CATHGKDRGATEAFF. CDR3 in DNA: TGTGCCACCCACGGGAAGGACAGGGGGGCCACTGAAGCTTTCTTT.

This clone occurred a few times. CDR3 nucleotides: TGTGCCAGCAGCTTACAGGGGATGGGCGGGACCCAGTACTTC. Translating gives CASSLQGMGGTQYF. The V and J genes are TRBV27 and TRBJ2-5; 7 bases are shared with TRBD1. V dropped 6 bases and J dropped 7; count of bases not matched to a gene: 11. The CDR3 has 14 residues. Germline assignment: CDR1 MNHEY and CDR2 SMNVEV (reference sequence).

The chain has TRBV5-1 and TRBJ2-1, with TRBD2 as a possible D gene (6 bases). This CDR3 comprises 14 residues. Germline V gene data show CDR1 as SGHRS and CDR2 as YFSETQ. V was cut by 4 bases and J by 8 bases, with 16 bases left in between. The CDR3 DNA is TGCGCCAGCAGCAGGGACTCCCCGGGTTATGAGCAGTTCTTC. It yields the protein CASSRDSPGYEQFF. Drawing the rest from reference TRBV5-1 and TRBJ2-1, the complete variable domain is KAGVTQTPRYLIKTRGQQVTLSCSPISGHRSVSWYQQTPGQGLQFLFEYFSETQRNKGNFPGRFSGRQFSNSRSEMNVSTLELGDSALYLCASSRDSPGYEQFFGPGTRLTVL.

J is TRBJ1-6 and V is TRBV7-9; 9 bases align to TRBD1. Germline loops: CDR1 SEHNR, CDR2 FQNEAQ (reference sequence). This CDR3 has 17 residues. J lost 9 bases, V lost 1 base, and 10 bases had no gene match. CDR3 nucleotide sequence: TGTGCCAGCAGCTTAGGACGATTACAGGGGGCGAGTTCACCCCTCCACTTT. Protein sequence: CASSLGRLQGASSPLHF.

Here the CDR3 reads CASRDTGRAKNIQYF. The CDR3 DNA reads as TGTGCCAGCAGGGATACGGGAAGAGCCAAAAACATTCAGTACTTC. The V gene is TRBV2, the J gene TRBJ2-4; D may be TRBD2 (5 bases). This CDR3 has 15 amino acids. Trimming took 6 bases from V and 0 from J, leaving 12 bases between them. CDR1 SNHLY and CDR2 FYNNEI come from the germline V gene.

A note on this clone: The sample has other DNA sequences that encode this CDR3 too. The chain carries TRBV28 and TRBJ2-7; 8 positions match TRBD2. The CDR3 extends over 14 amino acids. The germline CDR1 and CDR2 sequences are MDHEN and SYDVKM. The trim removed 3 bases at V and 6 bases at J, leaving 7 bases unmatched. CDR3 in amino acids: CASSLASGRGEQYF. CDR3 DNA sequence: TGTGCCAGCAGTTTGGCTAGCGGGCGGGGCGAGCAGTACTTC.

The chain carries TRBV4-3 and TRBJ2-6, with D hard to call. The CDR3 runs 21 residues. Germline assignment: CDR1 LGHNA and CDR2 YSLEER. Trimming shortened V by 4 bases and J by 0 bases, and 25 bases separated the two germline ends. The CDR3, as DNA: TGCGCCAGCAGCCCCCTCGGGCCTATAGGATGGGAACCCTCTGGGGCCAACGTCCTGACTTTC. It encodes CASSPLGPIGWEPSGANVLTF.

V and J are TRBV7-3 and TRBJ2-4; TRBD2 aligns across 11 bases. The CDR3 consists of 17 residues. Germline V CDR1 and CDR2: SGHTA, FQGTGA. Unmatched junction bases numbered 9, after V lost 4 bases and J lost 4 bases. CDR3 residues: CASSSIAGGPDKNIQYF. Here the CDR3 DNA reads TGTGCCAGCAGCTCTATAGCGGGAGGGCCAGATAAAAACATTCAGTACTTC. Combining the CDR3 with reference TRBV7-3 and TRBJ2-4 gives the whole variable domain GAGVSQTPSNKVTEKGKYVELRCDPISGHTALYWYRQSLGQGPEFLIYFQGTGAADDSGLPNDRFFAVRPEGSVSTLKIQRTERGDSAVYLCASSSIAGGPDKNIQYFGAGTRLSVL.

A word on this clone: The same CDR3 arises from other DNA sequences in this sample as well. V usage is TRBV2 and J usage is TRBJ1-1; no reliable D call. Per the germline V gene, CDR1 is SNHLY and CDR2 is FYNNEI. V lost 1 base, J lost 6 bases, and 3 bases lay in between. The CDR3 is made up of 11 amino acids. The DNA for the CDR3 is TGTGCCAGCAGTGAAGGCTCTGAAGCTTTCTTT. It translates to CASSEGSEAFF.

This chain joins TRBV18 and TRBJ1-4, with D unclear. Germline CDR1 KGHSH, CDR2 LQKENI. The CDR3 totals 15 residues. V was pared by 0 bases and J by 4 bases, with 9 bases between. CDR3 bases: TGTGCCAGCTCACCACCTCCAGGCAGTAATGAAAAACTGTTTTTT. Amino acids: CASSPPPGSNEKLFF.

The chain employs TRBV9 and TRBJ2-5; 14 bases fit TRBD2. The length of the CDR3 is 17 residues. Germline lookup yields CDR1 SGDLS and CDR2 YYNGEE. V gave up 2 bases and J gave up 2 bases; unmatched junction bases: 5. This chain's CDR3 is CASSVGLAGDRQETQYF. The CDR3 DNA is TGTGCCAGCAGCGTGGGACTAGCGGGGGACCGACAAGAGACCCAGTACTTC. Complete variable domain (other parts from reference TRBV9 and TRBJ2-5): DSGVTQTPKHLITATGQRVTLRCSPRSGDLSVYWYQQSLDQGLQFLIQYYNGEERAKGNILERFSAQQFPDLHSELNLSSLELGDSALYFCASSVGLAGDRQETQYFGPGTRLLVL.

This chain joins TRBV28 and TRBJ2-5; D is tentatively TRBD1 or TRBD2 (7 bases each). The germline gives CDR1 MDHEN, CDR2 SYDVKM. The CDR3 is 17 residues long. V was pared by 8 bases and J by 5 bases, with 27 bases between. The CDR3 here is CASHTLRLQGEGETQYF. The CDR3 DNA is TGTGCCAGCCACACTTTAAGACTCCAGGGGGAGGGCGAGACCCAGTACTTC.

The chain carries TRBV6-5 and TRBJ2-3, with 11 bases fitting TRBD2. Trimming took 6 bases from V and 5 from J; bases not matched to a gene: 1. This CDR3 is built from 13 residues. Germline CDR1 MNHEY, CDR2 SVGAGI. The CDR3 coding sequence is TGTGCCAGCAGACTAGCGGGAGTAGATACGCAGTATTTT. It encodes CASRLAGVDTQYF.

The chain has TRBV19 and TRBJ2-3; 7 nucleotides agree with TRBD1. V gave up 6 bases and J gave up 2 bases; unmatched junction bases: 2. The CDR3 sequence is 13 residues long. Germline V gene sequence: CDR1 LNHDA, CDR2 SQIVND (reference sequence). The CDR3 region has the DNA TGTGCCAGTAGAGACAGGGTCACAGATACGCAGTATTTT. This translates into CASRDRVTDTQYF.

The CDR3 loop is CASSLMAGGLSDTQYF. CDR3 in DNA: TGTGCCAGCAGCTTAATGGCGGGGGGCCTATCAGATACGCAGTATTTT. The chain uses TRBV11-2 and TRBJ2-3; 8 positions agree with TRBD2. V shed 2 bases, J shed 4 bases, and the junction held 8 bases outside the gene matches. Per the germline V gene, CDR1 is SGHAT and CDR2 is FQNNGV. The CDR3 is 16 residues long.

The gene calls are TRBV7-9 and TRBJ2-7; the match to TRBD2 covers 8 bases. Looked up from germline, CDR1 is SEHNR and CDR2 is FQNEAQ (reference sequence). V trimming: 4 bases; J trimming: 4 bases; junction bases outside the gene matches: 9. The CDR3 has 15 residues. The CDR3 here is CASSSGVTSVYEQYF. The CDR3 bases are TGTGCCAGCAGCTCAGGAGTGACTAGCGTTTACGAGCAGTACTTC.

The chain uses TRBV7-2 and TRBJ2-2, with TRBD2 matching 11 bases. The germline gives CDR1 SGHTA, CDR2 FQGNSA. The CDR3 has 16 amino acids. Trimming cost V 5 bases and J 1 base; bases outside gene matches: 3. The CDR3 is CASSPTSGGNTGELFF. CDR3 sequence (DNA): TGTGCCAGCAGCCCAACTAGCGGGGGGAACACCGGGGAGCTGTTTTTT.

The V call is TRBV2, the J call TRBJ2-3, with 12 bases fitting TRBD2. Germline lookup yields CDR1 SNHLY and CDR2 FYNNEI. The length of the CDR3 is 15 residues. The ends lost 2 bases at V and 3 bases at J; junction bases unmatched: 0. As DNA, the CDR3 is TGTGCCAGCAGTGAACTAGCGGGGGGGACAGATACGCAGTATTTT. This sequence encodes CASSELAGGTDTQYF.

Only one count was recorded for this clone. V is TRBV6-6 and J is TRBJ1-2; D gene ambiguous. V lost 6 bases, J lost 8 bases, and 19 bases lay in between. Per germline, CDR1 MNHNY and CDR2 SVGAGI (reference sequence). The CDR3 has 14 residues. The chain's CDR3 is CASSPEVLRGGYTF. For the CDR3, the DNA is TGTGCCAGCAGCCCGGAGGTCCTCAGAGGAGGCTACACCTTC.